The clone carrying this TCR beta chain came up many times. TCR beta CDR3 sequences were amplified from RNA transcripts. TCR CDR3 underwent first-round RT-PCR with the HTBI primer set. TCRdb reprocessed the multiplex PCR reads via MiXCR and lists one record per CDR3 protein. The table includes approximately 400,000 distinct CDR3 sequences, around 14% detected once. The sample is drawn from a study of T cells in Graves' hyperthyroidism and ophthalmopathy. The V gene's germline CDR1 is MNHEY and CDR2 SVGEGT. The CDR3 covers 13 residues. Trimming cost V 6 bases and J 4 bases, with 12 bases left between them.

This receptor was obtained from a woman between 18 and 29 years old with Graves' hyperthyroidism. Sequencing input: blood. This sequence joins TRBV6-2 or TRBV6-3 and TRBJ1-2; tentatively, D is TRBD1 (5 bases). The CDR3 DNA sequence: TGTGCCAGCAGAAGGACGGGACTCTATGGCTACACCTTC. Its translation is CASRRTGLYGYTF.